This TCR beta chain comes out of a study of beta chain features in type 1 diabetes. Study-wide context: Age, gender and cell yields were alike across patients and healthy donors.

There are a few counts of this clone. The antigen remains unidentified. Investigators reverse transcribed all isolated RNA, so they sequenced expressed TCRB transcripts. Sequencing was performed with immunoSEQ multiplex PCR; in TCRdb, only in-frame clones are kept and a portion is missing. The sample yields 150,000 to 200,000 clones, around 8.4% seen once. The V end was cut by 1 base, the J end by 3 bases, with 13 bases between. Germline CDR1 reads SNHLY; CDR2 reads FYNNEI. The length of the CDR3 is 16 residues. General observations from the study: The study found moderately but significantly shorter TCRB CDR3s in all four CD4+ subsets of Type 1 diabetes patients.

The sequenced material came from central memory CD4+ T cells from blood. This clonotype was obtained from a woman between 18 and 30 years old with type 1 diabetes. The chain uses TRBV2 and TRBJ1-3; TRBD1 is a possible D gene (5 bases). CDR3 bases: TGTGCCAGCAGTGAAGACCGGACAATGGGTGGAAACACCATATATTTT. As protein: CASSEDRTMGGNTIYF.